The 20 T cell receptor beta chains reported below all come from one sample, sequenced in a study of T cell responses to AZD1222 COVID-19 vaccine. TCRdb keeps only in-frame clones here, not all; method: immunoSEQ multiplex PCR. The profile shows tens of thousands of clones, about 85% of them singletons. This specimen consisted of peripheral blood, obtained on day 0 of AZD1222 vaccination. Every receptor here comes from an adult in good health.

The chain joins TRBV19 to TRBJ1-6, with 9 bases identical to TRBD1. This CDR3 contains 17 residues. J was trimmed by 5 bases and V by 4 bases; bases with no gene match: 9. Germline V gives CDR1 LNHDA, CDR2 SQIVND (reference sequence). The CDR3: CASSTTGGRWNNSPLHF. The CDR3 DNA sequence: TGTGCCAGTAGTACCACAGGGGGCAGGTGGAATAATTCACCCCTCCACTTT.

The J gene is TRBJ1-2, the V gene TRBV5-4, with 8 bases aligning to TRBD1. The CDR3 has 14 amino acids. Germline CDR1 reads SGHNT; CDR2 reads YYREEE (reference sequence). Trimming took 4 bases from V and 3 from J; bases not matched to a gene: 5. CDR3 sequence (DNA): TGTGCCAGCAGCCCCGCACAGGGGGACTATGGCTACACCTTC. Protein: CASSPAQGDYGYTF.

The rearrangement links TRBV10-1 to TRBJ1-2; D may be TRBD1 (6 bases). The CDR3 totals 14 residues. CDR1 WNHNN and CDR2 SYGVQD come from the germline V gene (reference sequence). Trimming shortened V by 6 bases and J by 4 bases, and 15 bases separated the two germline ends. This CDR3 reads CASRDNTGCYGYTF. In nucleotides, the CDR3 is TGCGCCAGCAGGGACAATACAGGGTGCTATGGCTACACCTTC.

The chain has TRBV5-4 and TRBJ2-5; TRBD1 matches 11 bases. The CDR3 runs to 15 residues. CDR1 and CDR2 (germline): SGHNT, YYREEE (reference sequence). The ends lost 3 bases at V and 2 bases at J; junction bases unmatched: 3. This CDR3 is CASSWDRGIQETQYF. CDR3 sequence (DNA): TGTGCCAGCAGCTGGGACAGGGGGATACAAGAGACCCAGTACTTC.

The chain combines TRBV4-3 with TRBJ1-4, with a possible D match to TRBD1 (6 bases). Germline assignment: CDR1 LGHNA and CDR2 YSLEER. The CDR3 totals 15 residues. The germline V and J ends were trimmed by 0 bases and 8 bases, with 13 bases remaining between them. CDR3 DNA: TGCGCCAGCAGCCAAGAAGGGGGACGTAACGAAAAACTGTTTTTT. Encoded protein: CASSQEGGRNEKLFF.

V usage is TRBV5-4 and J usage is TRBJ1-4; 7 nucleotides line up with TRBD1. Germline V gene lookup returns CDR1 SGHNT and CDR2 YYREEE (reference sequence). This CDR3 is 14 amino acids long. The ends lost 4 bases at V and 7 bases at J; junction bases unmatched: 7. The CDR3 sequence is CASSAAGGSEKLFF. For the CDR3, the DNA is TGTGCCAGCAGCGCGGCAGGGGGAAGTGAAAAACTGTTTTTT.

This chain links TRBV28 with TRBJ1-5, with D possibly being TRBD1 (5 bases). Trimming cost V 6 bases and J 0 bases, with 18 bases left between them. CDR1 and CDR2 from the germline V gene are MDHEN and SYDVKM. The CDR3 consists of 17 residues. CDR3 DNA sequence: TGTGCCAGCAGATTCAGCGGGGCGGGTGGTAGCAATCAGCCCCAGCATTTT. Translated, it gives CASRFSGAGGSNQPQHF. The whole variable domain, remainder taken from reference TRBV28 and TRBJ1-5, is DVKVTQSSRYLVKRTGEKVFLECVQDMDHENMFWYRQDPGLGLRLIYFSYDVKMKEKGDIPEGYSVSREKKERFSLILESASTNQTSMYLCASRFSGAGGSNQPQHFGDGTRLSIL.

The J gene is TRBJ2-7, the V gene TRBV20-1; a weak D match, TRBD1 (6 bases). The CDR3 contains 12 residues. CDR1 DFQATT and CDR2 SNEGSKA come from the germline V gene (reference sequence). Trimming left V 3 bases short and J 2 bases short, with 8 bases between. The CDR3 DNA is TGCAGTGCTAGTGACAGGACCTACGAGCAGTACTTC. This sequence encodes CSASDRTYEQYF.

The J gene is TRBJ1-5, the V gene TRBV28; D remains unclear. The CDR3 sequence is 13 residues long. The germline gives CDR1 MDHEN, CDR2 SYDVKM. Between the trimmed V and J ends, which lost 6 bases and 0 bases, there was a span of 6 bases. This CDR3 is CASRAPSNQPQHF. The CDR3 DNA reads TGTGCCAGCAGAGCCCCTAGCAATCAGCCCCAGCATTTT.

This clone was counted a single time. J is TRBJ1-4 and V is TRBV5-1, with TRBD1 matching over 7 bases. This CDR3 comprises 15 residues. V shed 4 bases, J shed 0 bases, and the junction held 3 bases outside the gene matches. The germline V gene has CDR1 SGHRS and CDR2 YFSETQ. The CDR3 region has the DNA TGCGCCAGCAGCGGGGACAGTGCAACTAATGAAAAACTGTTTTTT. Translating gives CASSGDSATNEKLFF.

The rearrangement links TRBV6-5 to TRBJ2-7; 9 bases align to TRBD1. J was trimmed by 6 bases and V by 10 bases; bases with no gene match: 7. CDR1 MNHEY and CDR2 SVGAGI come from the germline V gene. There are 12 residues in the CDR3. Here the CDR3 DNA reads TGTGCCACCAGGGGACAGGGAACCGAGCAGTACTTC. It yields the protein CATRGQGTEQYF.

The rearrangement links TRBV7-2 to TRBJ2-4; possibly TRBD1 for D (6 bases). This CDR3 is built from 13 residues. Germline lookup yields CDR1 SGHTA and CDR2 FQGNSA. V was trimmed by 6 bases and J by 10 bases, leaving 16 bases between them. CDR3 loop: CASSSQPTGIQYF. The CDR3 DNA reads TGTGCCAGCAGTTCCCAACCCACAGGGATTCAGTACTTC. Filled out from reference TRBV7-2 and TRBJ2-4, the complete variable domain reads GAGVSQSPSNKVTEKGKDVELRCDPISGHTALYWYRQSLGQGLEFLIYFQGNSAPDKSGLPSDRFSAERTGGSVSTLTIQRTQQEDSAVYLCASSSQPTGIQYFGAGTRLSVL.

V and J are TRBV11-3 and TRBJ2-2, with TRBD2 matching 8 bases. The CDR3 loop spans 16 amino acids. V lost 5 bases, J lost 7 bases, and 12 bases stayed unmatched. Per germline, CDR1 SGHNT and CDR2 YENEEA. In DNA, the CDR3 is TGTGCCAGCAGCCCGGGGGGGACTTCCAGATTCGGGGAGCTGTTTTTT. Protein sequence: CASSPGGTSRFGELFF. Complete variable domain (other parts from reference TRBV11-3 and TRBJ2-2): EAGVVQSPRYKIIEKKQPVAFWCNPISGHNTLYWYLQNLGQGPELLIRYENEEAVDDSQLPKDRFSAERLKGVDSTLKIQPAELGDSAVYLCASSPGGTSRFGELFFGEGSRLTVL.

CDR3 residues: CASSLGPGVNEKLFF. The CDR3, as DNA: TGCGCCAGCAGCTTGGGGCCAGGGGTTAATGAAAAACTGTTTTTT. The V call is TRBV5-1, the J call TRBJ1-4, with D perhaps TRBD1 (6 bases). The V and J ends lost 0 bases and 4 bases respectively, with 10 bases between them. The CDR3 is made up of 15 amino acids. Germline V lookup: CDR1 SGHRS, CDR2 YFSETQ.

The gene calls are TRBV11-2 and TRBJ1-2; D gene uncertain. Germline values: CDR1 SGHAT, CDR2 FQNNGV. V was pared by 5 bases and J by 7 bases, with 20 bases between. CDR3 length: 15 amino acids. Here the CDR3 DNA reads TGTGCCAGCAGCCGAGGAACGATACGCCCAGGTGGCTACACCTTC. Translation: CASSRGTIRPGGYTF.

This chain links TRBV9 with TRBJ1-2, with unresolved D. The germline gives CDR1 SGDLS, CDR2 YYNGEE. The V end was cut by 4 bases, the J end by 4 bases, with 8 bases between. The CDR3 covers 12 residues. The CDR3 spells CASSSRGYGYTF. CDR3 DNA sequence: TGTGCCAGCAGCTCTCGAGGCTATGGCTACACCTTC.

The V gene is TRBV7-2, the J gene TRBJ2-3, with D perhaps TRBD2 (6 bases). This CDR3 has 16 amino acids. V was clipped by 2 bases and J by 2 bases, with 14 bases between them. Germline values: CDR1 SGHTA, CDR2 FQGNSA. Here the CDR3 reads CASSLTAGPSTDTQYF. The CDR3 DNA is TGTGCCAGCAGCTTAACGGCGGGACCTTCCACAGATACGCAGTATTTT.

This chain connects TRBV5-6 to TRBJ1-5, with D possibly being TRBD1 (5 bases). CDR3 size: 15 residues. V lost 1 base, J lost 6 bases, and 14 bases lay in between. Germline loops: CDR1 SGHDT, CDR2 YYEEEE. DNA for the CDR3: TGTGCCAGCAGCTTGTGGGCAGGGTTTGGTCAGCCCCAGCATTTT. Protein sequence: CASSLWAGFGQPQHF.

The V gene is TRBV5-1, the J gene TRBJ2-3; either TRBD1 or TRBD2 may fit D (5 bases each). Trimming removed 3 bases from V and 4 bases from J, with 12 bases in between. In germline, CDR1 is SGHRS, CDR2 YFSETQ. CDR3 length equals 14 residues. CDR3 protein: CASSSGTLPDTQYF. CDR3 in DNA: TGCGCCAGCAGCTCAGGGACCTTGCCAGATACGCAGTATTTT.

V gene TRBV6-5 combines with J gene TRBJ2-1; TRBD2 matches 9 bases. The CDR3 runs 16 residues. The V gene's germline CDR1 is MNHEY and CDR2 SVGAGI. The V segment lost 2 bases and the J segment 1 base; nucleotides outside the gene matches: 3. The CDR3 nucleotides read TGTGCCAGCAGTTACCCCAGCGGGGGGTCCTACAATGAGCAGTTCTTC. It encodes CASSYPSGGSYNEQFF.